These T cell receptor beta chains were read from a single sample in a study of STAT5B mutations in CD4+ large granular lymphocyte leukemia. The table came from immunoSEQ multiplex PCR; TCRdb's copy has only in-frame clones and leaves some out. The sample holds roughly 23,000 clones, 78% seen once. The sequencing sample was made of CD4+ T cells from blood buffy coats. These receptors all come from a human donor in good health. Each CDR3 is given without its conserved first and last residue.

TRBV28 ASSLGGRGVREQY
TRBV6-6 ASRGDVTDTQY
TRBV28 ASKDGNSPLH
TRBV5-4 ASSLGTLSSGNTIY
TRBV30 AWSPGAYTGELF
TRBV7-2 ASSLDSRPSSYNSPLH
TRBV29-1 SARRAGNTEAF
TRBV6-5 ASSPTGGAPYEQY
TRBV5-1 ASSPGSGTNEQF
TRBV2 ASSSTGASGNTIY
TRBV15 ATSRGDSTNTGELF
TRBV5-1 ASSYTGEVGETQY
TRBV10-3 AISESVGGRETQY
TRBV10-2 ASRGVGAQETQY
TRBV18 ASSPMGQVIGEQF
TRBV4-1 ASSQWREETQY
TRBV7-2 ASTIGRPSPDTQY
TRBV25-1 ASSGTGRYGYEQY
TRBV5-1 ASSLGTGAKKAF
TRBV27 ASSRSGSGGSNQPQH
TRBV29-1 SFWGLETQY
TRBV7-3 ASSISIISGGGTGELF
TRBV28 ASSLWVGGATYGYT